This TCR beta chain was found in a study of blood T cell repertoires in COVID-19. The wider study: The United States, Italy and Spain provided the acute and convalescent COVID-19 samples. In each case, the material was cDNA or gDNA derived from T cells, B-cell-depleted T cells, or PBMCs.

How the authors handled the data: Estimation of nucleated cell counts relied on the amplification of reference gene primers. Sequenced by immunoSEQ multiplex PCR; TCRdb stores in-frame clones only, minus some. The D gene and trimming were derived from the DNA, and the V and J assignments and clone size from that table. The sample shows under 300,000 clones, around nine tenths of them seen only once. This clone is a singleton in its sample. The germline V gene has CDR1 LGHNA and CDR2 YSLEER. V was shortened by 0 bases and J by 4 bases, with 22 bases between the two germline ends. This CDR3 has 19 residues.

This TCR was sampled from a woman between 40 and 55 years old who had recovered from COVID-19. V and J are TRBV4-3 and TRBJ2-1, with D maybe TRBD2 (6 bases). The sequencing input was peripheral blood. CDR3 nucleotide sequence: TGCGCCAGCAGCCAAGATTCCGGGAGCCTGGACCCCAGATACAATGAGCAGTTCTTC. It is translated as CASSQDSGSLDPRYNEQFF.